This record looks at one T cell receptor (beta chain) sequence and its context. Antigen: not known. This record comes from a study of tumor-infiltrating lymphocytes in primary liver carcinoma. Regarding the study as a whole: Only around 8-25% of top clones occurred in all five tumor regions.

Reverse transcription of roughly 0.5 ug total RNA with a constant-region primer produced TCR beta cDNA. Three-round nested multiplex PCR performed with slightly modified ARM-PCR produced the TCR beta libraries. Both of the initial two PCR rounds ran for about 11 cycles and employed TRBV1-TRBV30 forward primers alongside a C-beta reverse primer. TCRdb passed the multiplex PCR reads through MiXCR, listing each CDR3 protein once. Among some 110,000 distinct CDR3 sequences listed, 82% were seen once. Trimming removed 1 base at V and 0 bases at J, with 4 bases between. Germline V CDR1 and CDR2: LGHNA, YNFKEQ. The length of the CDR3 is 13 residues. Each 20-30 mg portion of unsorted bulk tissue served as the source for co-extraction of RNA and DNA.

The receptor was isolated from a man aged 35-49 years with primary liver carcinoma and hepatitis B virus infection. The chain links TRBV4-2 to TRBJ2-7; D gene uncertain. The specimen was liver tumor tissue from sampling region 3. Subset specified: tumor region T3, left-lateral pole. The CDR3 nucleotides read TGTGCCAGCAGCCAAGGGAGCTCCTACGAGCAGTACTTC. The encoded protein is CASSQGSSYEQYF.